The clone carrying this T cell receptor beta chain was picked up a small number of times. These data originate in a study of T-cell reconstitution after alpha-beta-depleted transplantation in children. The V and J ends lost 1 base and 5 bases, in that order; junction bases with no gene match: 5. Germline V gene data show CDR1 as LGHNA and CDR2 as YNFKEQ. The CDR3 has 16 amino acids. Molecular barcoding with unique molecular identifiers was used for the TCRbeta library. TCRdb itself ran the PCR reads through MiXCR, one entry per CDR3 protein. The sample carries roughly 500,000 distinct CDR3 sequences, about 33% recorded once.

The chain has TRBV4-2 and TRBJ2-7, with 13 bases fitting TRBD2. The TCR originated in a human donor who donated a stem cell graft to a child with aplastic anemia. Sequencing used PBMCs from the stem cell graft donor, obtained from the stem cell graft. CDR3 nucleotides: TGTGCCAGCAGCCAAGCCTGGACTAGCGGGAGTAACGAGCAGTACTTC. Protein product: CASSQAWTSGSNEQYF.